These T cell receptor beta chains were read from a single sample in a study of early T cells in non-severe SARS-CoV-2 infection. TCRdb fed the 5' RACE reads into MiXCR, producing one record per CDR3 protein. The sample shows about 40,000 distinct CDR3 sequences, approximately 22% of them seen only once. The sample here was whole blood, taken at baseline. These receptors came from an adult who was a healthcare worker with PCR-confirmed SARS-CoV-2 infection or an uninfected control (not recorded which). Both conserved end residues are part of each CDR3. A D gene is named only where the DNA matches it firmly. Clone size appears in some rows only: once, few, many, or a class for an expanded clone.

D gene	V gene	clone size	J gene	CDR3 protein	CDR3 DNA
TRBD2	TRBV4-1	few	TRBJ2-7	CASSSGLAGYSNYEQYF	TGCGCCAGCAGCTCTGGACTAGCGGGGTACTCTAACTACGAGCAGTACTTC
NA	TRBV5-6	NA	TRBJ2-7	CASSPIGAAYEQYF	TGTGCCAGCAGCCCAATAGGGGCCGCCTACGAGCAGTACTTC
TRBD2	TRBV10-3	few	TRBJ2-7	CAISDGPGTSGAYEQYF	TGTGCCATCAGTGACGGGCCCGGGACTAGCGGGGCTTACGAGCAGTACTTC
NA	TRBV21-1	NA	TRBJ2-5	CANGGTSGHQETQYF	TGTGCCAACGGGGGGACTAGCGGACACCAAGAGACCCAGTACTTC
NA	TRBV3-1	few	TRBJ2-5	CASSTRRGPQETQYF	TGTGCCAGCAGCACGCGGCGGGGCCCCCAAGAGACCCAGTACTTC
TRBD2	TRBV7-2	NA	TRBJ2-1	CASLEAGGINEQFF	TGTGCCAGCTTAGAGGCGGGGGGTATAAATGAGCAGTTCTTC
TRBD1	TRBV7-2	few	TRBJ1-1	CASSSSHRGQTEAFF	TGTGCCAGCAGCTCCTCACACAGGGGACAGACTGAAGCTTTCTTT
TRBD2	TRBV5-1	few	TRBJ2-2	CASSLGLAGNTGELFF	TGCGCCAGCAGCTTGGGACTAGCGGGGAACACCGGGGAGCTGTTTTTT
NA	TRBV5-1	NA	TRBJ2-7	CASSLDGGTYEQYF	TGCGCCAGCAGCTTGGACGGGGGCACCTACGAGCAGTACTTC
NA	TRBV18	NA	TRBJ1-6	CASSPNRNPLHF	TGTGCCAGCTCACCAAATCGTAATCCCCTCCACTTT
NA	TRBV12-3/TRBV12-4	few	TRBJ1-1	CASLLGPAVGEAFF	TGTGCCAGCCTCTTAGGCCCGGCAGTGGGTGAGGCTTTCTTT
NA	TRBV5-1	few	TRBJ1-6	CASSLAQGNSPLHF	TGCGCCAGCAGCTTGGCCCAGGGTAATTCACCCCTCCACTTT
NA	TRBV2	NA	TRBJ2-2	CASRPSWTGELFF	TGTGCCAGCAGACCAAGCTGGACCGGGGAGCTGTTTTTT
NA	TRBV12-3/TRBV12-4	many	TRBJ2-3	CASSFDRTDTQYF	TGTGCCAGCAGTTTTGATCGCACAGATACGCAGTATTTT
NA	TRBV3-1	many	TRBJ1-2	CASSQDWSFRYTF	TGTGCCAGCAGCCAAGATTGGTCCTTTCGCTACACCTTC
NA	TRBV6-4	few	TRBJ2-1	CASRTGVMEQFF	TGTGCCAGCAGGACGGGCGTCATGGAGCAGTTCTTC
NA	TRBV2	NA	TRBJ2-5	CASSEAPKTQYF	TGTGCCAGCAGTGAAGCGCCGAAGACCCAGTACTTC
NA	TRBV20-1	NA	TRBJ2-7	CSAPPGPYNEQYF	TGCAGTGCTCCCCCGGGGCCGTATAACGAGCAGTACTTC
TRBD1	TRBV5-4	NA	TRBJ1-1	CASSPRGQGLVSEAFF	TGTGCCAGCAGCCCCCGAGGACAGGGGTTGGTTAGTGAAGCTTTCTTT
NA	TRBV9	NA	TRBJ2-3	CASSVEISPNTDTQYF	TGTGCCAGCAGCGTAGAAATTTCCCCTAACACAGATACGCAGTATTTT
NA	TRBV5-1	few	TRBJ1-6	CASSLDRGGNSPLHF	TGCGCCAGCAGCTTGGACCGGGGGGGTAATTCACCCCTCCACTTT
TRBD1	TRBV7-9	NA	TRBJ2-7	CASSSGRGLPYEQYF	TGTGCCAGCAGCTCCGGCAGGGGGCTTCCCTACGAGCAGTACTTC
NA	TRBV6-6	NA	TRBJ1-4	CASSTTNEKLFF	TGTGCCAGCAGTACAACTAATGAAAAACTGTTTTTT
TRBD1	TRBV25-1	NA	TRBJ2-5	CASSRGKTQYF	TGTGCCAGCAGCAGGGGGAAGACCCAGTACTTC
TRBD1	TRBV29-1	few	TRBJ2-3	CSVGGTGGIDTQYF	TGCAGCGTTGGCGGGACAGGGGGCATTGATACGCAGTATTTT
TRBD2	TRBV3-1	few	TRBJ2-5	CASSQASGGAVETQYF	TGTGCCAGCAGCCAGGCTAGCGGGGGGGCCGTAGAGACCCAGTACTTC
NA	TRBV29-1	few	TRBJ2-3	CSVEEGDTQYF	TGCAGCGTTGAAGAGGGAGATACGCAGTATTTT
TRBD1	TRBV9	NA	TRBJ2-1	CASSTWDRAYNEQFF	TGTGCCAGCAGCACATGGGACAGGGCCTACAATGAGCAGTTCTTC